This TCR beta chain is drawn from a study of cytomegalovirus exposure and HLA in healthy donors. This clone has more than one count but fewer than ten. PCR used 60 Vbeta primers and 13 Jbeta primers. Libraries were prepared by immunoSEQ multiplex PCR; TCRdb keeps only in-frame clonotypes and omits some of them. Found here are more than 95,000 clones, 78% of them singletons; the top ten hold approximately 11%. The TCR sequence derives from a man younger than 40 in good health and CMV-seropositive. Sequencing used PBMCs.

The DNA for the CDR3 is TGTGCCAGCAGCTTAGGACTAGCGGGAGTAGGGACCGGGGAGCTGTTTTTT. Translating gives CASSLGLAGVGTGELFF. The chain employs TRBV13 and TRBJ2-2; 11 bases line up with TRBD2. Trimming cost V 0 bases and J 5 bases; bases outside gene matches: 5. The CDR3 has 17 amino acids. Germline CDR1 and CDR2: PRHDT and FYEKMQ (reference sequence).